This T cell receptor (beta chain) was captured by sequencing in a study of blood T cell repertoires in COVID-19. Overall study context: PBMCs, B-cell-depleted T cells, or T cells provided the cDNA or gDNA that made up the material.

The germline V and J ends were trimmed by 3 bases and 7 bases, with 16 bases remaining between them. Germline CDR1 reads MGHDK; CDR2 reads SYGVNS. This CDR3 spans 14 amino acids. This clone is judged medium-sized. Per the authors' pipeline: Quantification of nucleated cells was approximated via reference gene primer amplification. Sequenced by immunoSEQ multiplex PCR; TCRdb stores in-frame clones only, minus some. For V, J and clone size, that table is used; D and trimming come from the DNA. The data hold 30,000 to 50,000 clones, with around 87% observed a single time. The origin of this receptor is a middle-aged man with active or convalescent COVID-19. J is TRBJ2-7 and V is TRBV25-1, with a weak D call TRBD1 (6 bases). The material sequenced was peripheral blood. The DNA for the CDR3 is TGTGCCAGCAGTGAGTCAGGGGACGCCGCGGAGCAGTACTTC. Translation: CASSESGDAAEQYF.